These T cell receptor beta chains were read from a single sample in a study of cytomegalovirus exposure and HLA in healthy donors. Method: immunoSEQ multiplex PCR; TCRdb's copy keeps in-frame clones and lacks some. The table shows some 97,000 clones, with around 80% occurring only once. The sample was PBMCs. These receptors were collected from a young woman in good health and CMV-seronegative. The CDR3 runs from the conserved cysteine through the conserved F or W.

>TRBJ1-4|TRBV5-4
CASSLGGQGGEKLFF
>TRBJ2-7|TRBV28
CASSLPPRLAGLSEQYF
>TRBJ2-7|TRBV6-1
CASSEASPGGFYEQYF
>TRBJ1-2|TRBV30
CAWSTGVGLLTYGYTF
>TRBJ1-5|TRBV7-2
CASSLGSGSNQPQHF
>TRBJ2-3|TRBV6-4
CASSKAEHSTDTQYF
>TRBJ1-3|TRBV4-3
CASSQDRDLGNTIYF
>TRBJ2-3|TRBV6-6
CASSYSKHTQYF
>TRBJ1-3|TRBV19
CAGSTTSKSYSGNTIYF
>TRBJ2-2|TRBV7-8
CASRRTGDPGELFF
>TRBJ1-2|TRBV21-1
CASGITDRDNGYTF
>TRBJ2-7|TRBV27
CASSFLAQRDEQYF
>TRBJ1-1|TRBV7-9
CASSPSGFARSTEAFF
>TRBJ2-3|TRBV6-6
CASSYGGGGPRDTQYF
>TRBJ1-5|TRBV28
CASSATGSNQPQHF
>TRBJ2-3|TRBV4-1
CASSQERSTTDTQYF
>TRBJ2-7|TRBV5-6
CASSLKGRDHHEQYF
>TRBJ2-2|TRBV30
CAWSRGAQDTGELFF
>.|TRBV14
CASSRGQGGSYEQYF
>TRBJ2-7|TRBV6-1
CASSAKSLAGYEQYF
>TRBJ2-1|TRBV5-1
CASSLGQGSYNEQFF
>TRBJ2-7|TRBV29-1
CSVRAPSGQYF
>TRBJ2-7|TRBV19
CASSDRQDMDEQYF
>TRBJ2-1|TRBV7-9
CASSRPGAGTSSHNEQFF
>TRBJ2-7|TRBV19
CASSMGDREGEQYF
>TRBJ2-1|TRBV7-3
CASSSGQGLNEQFF
>TRBJ2-5|TRBV6-1
CASSEQNKETQYF
>TRBJ2-1|TRBV5-8
CASNKGHLNEQFF
>TRBJ1-2|TRBV28
CASSSSRRGGYTF
>TRBJ1-1|TRBV4-2
CASSHNRFKEGAFF
>TRBJ1-2|TRBV7-2
CASSPFPGQANYGYTF
>TRBJ2-1|TRBV7-8
CASSLEWGRIPNEQFF
>TRBJ2-7|TRBV28
CASTGNPLNYEQYF
>TRBJ1-5|TRBV27
CASSLLGTGDQPQHF
>TRBJ2-7|TRBV5-6
CASSAGLAAHYEQYF
>TRBJ2-2|TRBV7-3
CASAPTFGFQNTGELFF
>TRBJ2-7|TRBV9
CASSRGTSGVMEQYF
>.|TRBV5-8
CASSLMSRVEQYF
>.|TRBV28
CASSLAGGSYEQYF
>TRBJ2-2|TRBV6-4
CASSAAGGTGELFF
>TRBJ2-3|TRBV9
CASSVIPAVRGTDTQYF
>TRBJ2-5|TRBV7-2
CASSLDSGQETQYF
>TRBJ1-6|TRBV7-3
CASSLTAGLGSPLHF
>TRBJ2-3|TRBV28
CASSLSGQSTDTQYF
>TRBJ2-1|TRBV27
CASSFAREQFF
>TRBJ2-3|TRBV11-2
CASSLVGLAGGQADTQYF
>TRBJ2-7|TRBV27
CASSPGTGESEQYF
>TRBJ1-1|TRBV18
CASSPDRGMNTEAFF
>TRBJ1-2|TRBV5-4
CASRGGAPGYTF
>TRBJ2-7|TRBV7-9
CSSSFRGEGSEQYF
>TRBJ2-7|TRBV7-9
CASSLAPTSGEQYF
>TRBJ1-2|TRBV11-3
CASSLGRPGGGVDQYYGYTF
>TRBJ2-1|TRBV19
CASTFDSIEQFF
>TRBJ1-1|TRBV7-2
CASSSPPGGEINTEAFF
>TRBJ2-3|TRBV2
CASTSGRLPNTQYF
>TRBJ1-2|TRBV2
CATQTGQGVYYGYTF
>TRBJ2-7|TRBV5-4
CASRKGAGDSYEQYF